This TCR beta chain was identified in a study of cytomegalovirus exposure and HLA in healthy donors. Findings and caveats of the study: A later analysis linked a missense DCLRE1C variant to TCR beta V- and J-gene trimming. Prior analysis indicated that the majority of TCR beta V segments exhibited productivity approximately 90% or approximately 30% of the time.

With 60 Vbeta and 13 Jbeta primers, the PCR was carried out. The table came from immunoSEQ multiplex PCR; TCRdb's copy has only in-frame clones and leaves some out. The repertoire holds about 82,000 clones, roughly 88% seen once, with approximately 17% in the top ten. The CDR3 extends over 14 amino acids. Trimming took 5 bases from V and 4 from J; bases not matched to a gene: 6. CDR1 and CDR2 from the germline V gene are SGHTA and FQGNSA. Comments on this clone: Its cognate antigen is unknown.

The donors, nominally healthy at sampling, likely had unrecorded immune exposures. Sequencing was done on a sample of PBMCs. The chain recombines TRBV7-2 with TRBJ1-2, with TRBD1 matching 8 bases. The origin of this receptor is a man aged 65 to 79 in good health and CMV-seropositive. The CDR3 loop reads CASSDGQGVYGYTF. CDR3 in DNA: TGTGCCAGCAGCGATGGACAGGGAGTCTATGGCTACACCTTC. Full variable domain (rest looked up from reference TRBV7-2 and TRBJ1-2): GAGVSQSPSNKVTEKGKDVELRCDPISGHTALYWYRQSLGQGLEFLIYFQGNSAPDKSGLPSDRFSAERTGGSVSTLTIQRTQQEDSAVYLCASSDGQGVYGYTFGSGTRLTVV.